The source of this T cell receptor beta chain is a study of cytomegalovirus exposure and HLA in healthy donors. Study-level points and caveats: Associated with HLA alleles at 0.05 false discovery rate in a later analysis were 16,951 TCR beta sequences. In a later analysis, HLA-associated TCR beta chains were more clonally expanded than equally common others. In a later analysis, common viral pathogens appeared linked to several of the most significant clusters.

The CDR3 runs to 15 residues. CDR1 is SGHRS and CDR2 is YFSETQ in the germline V gene. Losses at the gene ends were 3 bases for V and 8 bases for J; bases not matched to a gene: 9. Both 60 Vbeta primers and 13 Jbeta primers went into the PCR. The data were produced by immunoSEQ multiplex PCR, yet TCRdb's version contains in-frame clones alone and is incomplete. Of 140,000 to 150,000 clones listed, roughly 80% are singletons. In regard to this clone: Its specificity is not known.

This chain links TRBV5-1 with TRBJ2-4; 9 positions agree with TRBD1. The receptor was isolated from a middle-aged woman in good health and CMV-seronegative. Sequenced input: PBMCs. The CDR3 protein is CASSSGTGLVDIQYF. DNA of the CDR3: TGCGCCAGCAGCTCCGGGACAGGGTTAGTGGACATTCAGTACTTC.